These 11 T cell receptor beta chains originate from one sample sequenced in a study of blood T cell repertoires in COVID-19. Clones were read by immunoSEQ multiplex PCR, and TCRdb kept only the in-frame ones, dropping some. The data show approximately 63,000 clones, more than 65% seen once. Material for sequencing was peripheral blood. The source of these receptors is a woman in her sixties or seventies with acute or convalescent COVID-19.

This chain connects TRBV5-4 to TRBJ2-3; TRBD2 agrees at 7 bases. Germline trimming cut 1 base from V and 2 bases from J; bases unmatched to any gene: 7. Germline CDR1 SGHNT, CDR2 YYREEE (reference sequence). The CDR3 is made up of 16 amino acids. Written as DNA, the CDR3 is TGTGCCAGCAGCTTGCCGAGCGGGGCCTACACAGATACGCAGTATTTT. Its translation is CASSLPSGAYTDTQYF.

The CDR3 DNA follows: TGTGCCAGCTCCATCCAGGGACTAGCGGGGGCCAGCTCCTACAATGAGCAGTTCTTC. Translated, it gives CASSIQGLAGASSYNEQFF. This chain joins TRBV27 and TRBJ2-1; 14 bases match TRBD2. The length of the CDR3 is 19 residues. V was clipped by 8 bases and J by 0 bases; unmatched bases: 12. Germline-derived CDR1 and CDR2 are MNHEY and SMNVEV (reference sequence).

V gene TRBV30 combines with J gene TRBJ2-3; perhaps TRBD1 as D (5 bases). The germline V gene has CDR1 GTSNPN and CDR2 SVGIG (reference sequence). This CDR3 spans 18 amino acids. V lost 3 bases and J lost 1, with 23 bases in between. The CDR3 protein is CAWSPPTLDKVGTDTQYF. CDR3 DNA: TGTGCCTGGAGCCCCCCTACCTTGGACAAGGTCGGCACAGATACGCAGTATTTT.

The chain joins TRBV5-4 to TRBJ1-1; TRBD1 is a possible D gene (5 bases). The V gene's germline CDR1 is SGHNT and CDR2 YYREEE (reference sequence). V lost 0 bases, J lost 4 bases, and 19 bases lay in between. This CDR3 has 17 amino acids. The DNA for the CDR3 is TGTGCCAGCAGCTTGGGGATAGGGAGGGGAAGAGGCACTGAAGCTTTCTTT. Translated, it gives CASSLGIGRGRGTEAFF. Supplemented by reference TRBV5-4 and TRBJ1-1, the full variable domain reads ETGVTQSPTHLIKTRGQQVTLRCSSQSGHNTVSWYQQALGQGPQFIFQYYREEENGRGNFPPRFSGLQFPNYSSELNVNALELDDSALYLCASSLGIGRGRGTEAFFGQGTRLTVV.

This clone was counted only a few times. This chain connects TRBV4-1 to TRBJ2-7; a weak D match, TRBD1 (6 bases). Trimming shortened V by 0 bases and J by 1 base, and 16 bases separated the two germline ends. This CDR3 is 17 amino acids long. CDR1 and CDR2 from the germline V gene are MGHRA and YSYEKL. CDR3 nucleotide sequence: TGCGCCAGCAGCCAAGATCGATGGGACAAGTCTTCCTACGAGCAGTACTTC. It encodes CASSQDRWDKSSYEQYF.

V usage is TRBV6-5 and J usage is TRBJ1-6; D not certain. The length of the CDR3 is 13 residues. V gave up 5 bases and J gave up 8 bases, with 10 bases separating them. Per germline, CDR1 MNHEY and CDR2 SVGAGI. The CDR3 DNA sequence: TGTGCCAGCAGTCCCCTCGAGGATTCACCCCTCCACTTT. Residues: CASSPLEDSPLHF.

The chain's CDR3 is CASSHQRKRLFF. The CDR3 DNA reads TGTGCCAGCAGCCACCAGAGGAAGAGACTGTTTTTT. The gene calls are TRBV13 and TRBJ1-4; D is unresolved. This CDR3 contains 12 residues. CDR1 PRHDT and CDR2 FYEKMQ come from the germline V gene (reference sequence). The V end lost 5 bases, the J end lost 13 bases, and 14 bases lay between the germline ends.

The chain recombines TRBV6-5 with TRBJ1-2; D ambiguous. Germline V gene lookup returns CDR1 MNHEY and CDR2 SVGAGI. V was pared by 8 bases and J by 6 bases, with 19 bases between. The CDR3 length is 14 residues. For the CDR3, the DNA is TGTGCCAGCGGTACCCTAGGGAGGCTCAATGGCTACACCTTC. As protein: CASGTLGRLNGYTF.

Here the CDR3 reads CASSGVGYGYTF. The CDR3 DNA reads TGCGCCAGCTCGGGAGTCGGCTATGGCTACACCTTC. The V gene is TRBV5-1, the J gene TRBJ1-2, with D hard to call. CDR3 length: 12 amino acids. V lost 7 bases to trimming and J lost 4 bases, with 11 bases between them. Per germline, CDR1 SGHRS and CDR2 YFSETQ.

The chain recombines TRBV7-9 with TRBJ2-7, with no clear D. Trimming removed 2 bases at V and 3 bases at J, with 11 bases between. CDR3 size: 14 residues. Germline V lookup: CDR1 SEHNR, CDR2 FQNEAQ (reference sequence). The CDR3 region has the DNA TGTGCCAGCAGCTTATCAGGCCCCTTCTACGAGCAGTACTTC. Protein sequence: CASSLSGPFYEQYF.

The CDR3 is CASRGTGELFF. As DNA, the CDR3 is TGTGCCAGCCGGGGCACCGGGGAGCTGTTTTTT. The gene calls are TRBV28 and TRBJ2-2, with D possibly TRBD2 on 5 matching bases. This CDR3 region has 11 residues. The V end lost 8 bases, the J end lost 4 bases, and 5 bases lay between the germline ends. Germline V gene data show CDR1 as MDHEN and CDR2 as SYDVKM.